This T cell receptor (beta chain) was sequenced during a study of T cells in Graves' hyperthyroidism and ophthalmopathy. Researchers barred patients who had uncontrolled infection, other autoimmune disease, pregnancy or lactation. Germline CDR1 and CDR2: ENHRY and SYGVKD. The CDR3 is made up of 14 amino acids. V was pared by 10 bases and J by 1 base, with 16 bases between. At least ten counts were recorded for this clonotype. Amplified regions were TCR beta CDR3 sequences from RNA transcripts. First-round RT-PCR targeting the TCR CDR3 was performed with the HTBI primer set. A single record per CDR3 protein comes from TCRdb applying MiXCR to the multiplex PCR reads. The table has roughly 240,000 distinct CDR3 sequences, about 17% seen once.

This receptor was taken from a young woman with Graves' ophthalmopathy. V gene TRBV10-3 combines with J gene TRBJ1-1, with D maybe TRBD1 (5 bases). Sequenced sample: blood. The CDR3 DNA follows: TGTGCCACCAAAGAGACAGTAGCGAACACTGAAGCTTTCTTT. Its translation is CATKETVANTEAFF.